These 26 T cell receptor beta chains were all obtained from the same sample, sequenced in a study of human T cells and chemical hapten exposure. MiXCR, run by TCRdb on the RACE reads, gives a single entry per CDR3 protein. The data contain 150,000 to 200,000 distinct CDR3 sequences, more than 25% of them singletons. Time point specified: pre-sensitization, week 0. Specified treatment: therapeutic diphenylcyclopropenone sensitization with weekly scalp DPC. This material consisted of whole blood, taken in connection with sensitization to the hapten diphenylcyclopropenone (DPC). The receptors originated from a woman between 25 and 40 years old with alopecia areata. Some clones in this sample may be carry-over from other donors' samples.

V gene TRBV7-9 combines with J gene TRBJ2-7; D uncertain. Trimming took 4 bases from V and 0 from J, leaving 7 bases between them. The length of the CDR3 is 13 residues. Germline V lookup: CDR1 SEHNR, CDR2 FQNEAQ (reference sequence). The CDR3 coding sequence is TGTGCCAGCAGCTCACCCCCCTCCTACGAGCAGTACTTC. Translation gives CASSSPPSYEQYF.

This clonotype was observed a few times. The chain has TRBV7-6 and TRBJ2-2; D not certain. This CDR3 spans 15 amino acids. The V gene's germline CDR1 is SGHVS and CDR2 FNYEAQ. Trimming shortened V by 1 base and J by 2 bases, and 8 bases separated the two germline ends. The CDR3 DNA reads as TGTGCCAGCAGCTTAGTCGGGTCCAACACCGGGGAGCTGTTTTTT. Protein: CASSLVGSNTGELFF.

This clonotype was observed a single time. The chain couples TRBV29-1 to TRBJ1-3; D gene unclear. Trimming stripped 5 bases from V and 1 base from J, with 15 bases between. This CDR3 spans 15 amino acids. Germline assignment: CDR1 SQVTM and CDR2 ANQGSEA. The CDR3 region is CSVTGSAKSGNTIYF. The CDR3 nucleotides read TGCAGCGTTACCGGGAGTGCGAAATCTGGAAACACCATATATTTT.

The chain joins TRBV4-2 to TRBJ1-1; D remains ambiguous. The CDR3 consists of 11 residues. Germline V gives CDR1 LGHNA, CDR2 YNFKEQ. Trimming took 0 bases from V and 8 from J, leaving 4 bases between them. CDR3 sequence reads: CASSQEGEAFF. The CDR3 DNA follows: TGTGCCAGCAGCCAAGAAGGAGAAGCTTTCTTT.

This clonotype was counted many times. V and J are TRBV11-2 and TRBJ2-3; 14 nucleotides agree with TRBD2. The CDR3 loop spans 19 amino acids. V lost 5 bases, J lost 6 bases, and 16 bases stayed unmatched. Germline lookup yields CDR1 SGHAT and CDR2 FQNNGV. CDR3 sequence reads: CASSPRFGLAGGPQDTQYF. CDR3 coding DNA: TGTGCCAGCAGCCCCCGATTCGGACTAGCGGGGGGACCACAGGATACGCAGTATTTT.

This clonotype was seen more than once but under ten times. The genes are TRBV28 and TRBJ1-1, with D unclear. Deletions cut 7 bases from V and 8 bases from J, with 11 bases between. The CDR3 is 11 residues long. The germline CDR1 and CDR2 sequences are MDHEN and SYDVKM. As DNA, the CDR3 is TGTGCCAGCACCCTTAGGACCGAAGCTTTCTTT. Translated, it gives CASTLRTEAFF.

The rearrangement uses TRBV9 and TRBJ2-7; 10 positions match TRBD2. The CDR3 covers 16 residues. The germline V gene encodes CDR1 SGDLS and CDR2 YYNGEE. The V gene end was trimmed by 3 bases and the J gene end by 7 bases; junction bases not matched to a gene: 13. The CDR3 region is CASSARTSGTIGEQYF. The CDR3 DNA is TGTGCCAGCAGCGCGAGAACTAGCGGGACCATTGGTGAGCAGTACTTC.

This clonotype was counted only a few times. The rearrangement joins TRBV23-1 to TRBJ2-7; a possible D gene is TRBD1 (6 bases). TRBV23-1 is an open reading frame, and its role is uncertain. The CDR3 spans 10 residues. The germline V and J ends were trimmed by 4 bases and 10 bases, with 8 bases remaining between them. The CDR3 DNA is TGCGCCAGCAGTCGACAGGAACAGTACTTC. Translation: CASSRQEQYF.

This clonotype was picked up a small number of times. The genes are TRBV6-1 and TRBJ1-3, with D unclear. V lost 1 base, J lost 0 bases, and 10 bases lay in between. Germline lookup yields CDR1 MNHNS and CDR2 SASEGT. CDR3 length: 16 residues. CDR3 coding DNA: TGTGCCAGCAGTGAAGTAGCAGCAGCCTCTGGAAACACCATATATTTT. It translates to CASSEVAAASGNTIYF.

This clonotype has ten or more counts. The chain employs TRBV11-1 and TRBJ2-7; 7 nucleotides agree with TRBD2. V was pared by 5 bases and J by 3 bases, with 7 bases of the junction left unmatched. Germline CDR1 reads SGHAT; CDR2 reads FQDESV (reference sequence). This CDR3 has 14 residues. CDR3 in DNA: TGTGCCAGCAGCCCCCGTGGGACTAACTACGAGCAGTACTTC. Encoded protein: CASSPRGTNYEQYF.

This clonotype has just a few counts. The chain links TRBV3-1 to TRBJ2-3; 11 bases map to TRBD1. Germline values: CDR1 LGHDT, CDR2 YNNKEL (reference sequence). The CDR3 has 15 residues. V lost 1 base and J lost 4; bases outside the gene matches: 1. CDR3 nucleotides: TGTGCCAGCAGCCAAGGGACAGGGGGCGCAGATACGCAGTATTTT. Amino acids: CASSQGTGGADTQYF.

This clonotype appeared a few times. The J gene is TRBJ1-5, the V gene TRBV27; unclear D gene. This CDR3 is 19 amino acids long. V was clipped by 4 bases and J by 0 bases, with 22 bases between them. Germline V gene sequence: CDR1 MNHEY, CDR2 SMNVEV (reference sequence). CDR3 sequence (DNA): TGTGCCAGCAGTTACCCTCAAGGGTCCGGGATGATTAGCAATCAGCCCCAGCATTTT. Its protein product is CASSYPQGSGMISNQPQHF.

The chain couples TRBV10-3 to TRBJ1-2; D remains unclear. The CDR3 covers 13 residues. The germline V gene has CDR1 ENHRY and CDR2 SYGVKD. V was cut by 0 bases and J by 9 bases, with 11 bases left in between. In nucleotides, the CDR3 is TGTGCCATCAGTGAGTCGCGGCAGTTAAGCTACACCTTC. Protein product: CAISESRQLSYTF.

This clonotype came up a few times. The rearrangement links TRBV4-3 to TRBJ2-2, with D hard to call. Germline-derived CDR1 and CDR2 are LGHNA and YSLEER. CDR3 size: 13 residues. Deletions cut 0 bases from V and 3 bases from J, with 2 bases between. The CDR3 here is CASSQEYTGELFF. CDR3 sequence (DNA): TGCGCCAGCAGCCAAGAATACACCGGGGAGCTGTTTTTT.

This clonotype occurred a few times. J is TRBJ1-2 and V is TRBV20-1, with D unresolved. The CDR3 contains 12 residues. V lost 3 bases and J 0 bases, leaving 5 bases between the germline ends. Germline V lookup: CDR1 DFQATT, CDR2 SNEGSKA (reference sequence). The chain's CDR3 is CSASQANYGYTF. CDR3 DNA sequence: TGCAGTGCTAGTCAGGCTAACTATGGCTACACCTTC.

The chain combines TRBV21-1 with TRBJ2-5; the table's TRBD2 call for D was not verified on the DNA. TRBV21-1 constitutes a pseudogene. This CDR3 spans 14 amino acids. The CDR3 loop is CASSKEARQETQYF. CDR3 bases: TGTGCCAGCAGCAAAGAGGCCCGCCAAGAGACCCAGTACTTC.

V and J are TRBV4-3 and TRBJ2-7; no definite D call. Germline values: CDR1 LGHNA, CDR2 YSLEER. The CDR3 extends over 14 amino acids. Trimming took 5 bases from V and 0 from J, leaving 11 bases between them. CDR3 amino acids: CASSDRYLSYEQYF. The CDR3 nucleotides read TGCGCCAGCAGCGACCGATACCTCTCCTACGAGCAGTACTTC.

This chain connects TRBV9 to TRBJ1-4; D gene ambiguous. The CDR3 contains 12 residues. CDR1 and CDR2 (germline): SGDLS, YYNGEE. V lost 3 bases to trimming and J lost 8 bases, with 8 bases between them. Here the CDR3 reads CASSAVGEKLFF. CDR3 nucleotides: TGTGCCAGCAGCGCTGTGGGGGAAAAACTGTTTTTT.

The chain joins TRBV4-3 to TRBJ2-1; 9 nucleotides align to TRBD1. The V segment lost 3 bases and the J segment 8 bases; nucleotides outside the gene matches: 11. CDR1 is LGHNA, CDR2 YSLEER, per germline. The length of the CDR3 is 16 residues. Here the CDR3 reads CASSQIPGQGGYEQFF. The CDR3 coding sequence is TGCGCCAGCAGCCAGATACCGGGACAGGGAGGCTATGAGCAGTTCTTC.

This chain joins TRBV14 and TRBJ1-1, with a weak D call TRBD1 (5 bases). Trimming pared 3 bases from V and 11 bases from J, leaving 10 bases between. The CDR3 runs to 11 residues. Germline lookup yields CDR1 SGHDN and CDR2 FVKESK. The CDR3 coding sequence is TGTGCCAGCAGCCATGCAGGGTCGGCTTTCTTT. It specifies CASSHAGSAFF.

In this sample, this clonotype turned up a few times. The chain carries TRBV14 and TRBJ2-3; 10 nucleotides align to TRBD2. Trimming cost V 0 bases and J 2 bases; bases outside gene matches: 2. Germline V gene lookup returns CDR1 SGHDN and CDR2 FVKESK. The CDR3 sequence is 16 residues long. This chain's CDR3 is CASSQEGLADTDTQYF. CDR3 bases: TGTGCCAGCAGCCAAGAAGGACTAGCGGACACAGATACGCAGTATTTT.

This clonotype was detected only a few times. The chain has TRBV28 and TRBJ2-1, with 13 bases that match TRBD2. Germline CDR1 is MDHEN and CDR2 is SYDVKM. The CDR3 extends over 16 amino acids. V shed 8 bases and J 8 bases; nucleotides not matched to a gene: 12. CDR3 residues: CASFSRTSGSVYEQFF. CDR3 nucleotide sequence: TGTGCCAGCTTCAGTCGGACTAGCGGGAGCGTCTATGAGCAGTTCTTC.

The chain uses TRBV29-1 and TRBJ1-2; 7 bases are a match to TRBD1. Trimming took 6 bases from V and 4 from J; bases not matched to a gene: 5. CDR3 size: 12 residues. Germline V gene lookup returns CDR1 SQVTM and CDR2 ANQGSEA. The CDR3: CSVWTGVYGYTF. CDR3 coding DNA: TGCAGCGTCTGGACAGGCGTCTATGGCTACACCTTC.

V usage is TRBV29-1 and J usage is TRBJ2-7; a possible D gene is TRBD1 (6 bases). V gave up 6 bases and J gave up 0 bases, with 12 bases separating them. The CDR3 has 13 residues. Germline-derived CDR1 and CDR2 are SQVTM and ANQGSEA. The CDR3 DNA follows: TGCAGCGTGGGGACATCCAGCTCCTACGAGCAGTACTTC. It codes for CSVGTSSSYEQYF.

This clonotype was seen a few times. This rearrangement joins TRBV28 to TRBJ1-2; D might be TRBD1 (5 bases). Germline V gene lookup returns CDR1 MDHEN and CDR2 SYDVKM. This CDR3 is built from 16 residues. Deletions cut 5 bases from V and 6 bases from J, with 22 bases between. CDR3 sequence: CASSRINPRTPDGYTF. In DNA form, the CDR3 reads TGTGCCAGCAGTCGGATTAACCCGAGGACACCCGATGGCTACACCTTC.

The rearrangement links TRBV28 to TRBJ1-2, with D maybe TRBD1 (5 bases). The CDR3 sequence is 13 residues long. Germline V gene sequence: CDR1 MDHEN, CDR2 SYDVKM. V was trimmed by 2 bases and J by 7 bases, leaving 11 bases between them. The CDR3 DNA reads TGTGCCAGCAGTTTAGGGCGGGGGAGTGGCTACACCTTC. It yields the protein CASSLGRGSGYTF.